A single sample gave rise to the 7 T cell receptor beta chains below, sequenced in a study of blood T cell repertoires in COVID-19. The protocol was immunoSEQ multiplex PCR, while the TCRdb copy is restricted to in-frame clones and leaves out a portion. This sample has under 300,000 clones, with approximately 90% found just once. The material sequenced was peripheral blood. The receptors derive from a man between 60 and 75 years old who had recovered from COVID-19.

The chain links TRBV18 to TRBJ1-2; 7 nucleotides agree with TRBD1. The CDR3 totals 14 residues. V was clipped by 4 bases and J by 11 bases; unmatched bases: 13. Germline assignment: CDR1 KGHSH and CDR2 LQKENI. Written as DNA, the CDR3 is TGTGCCAGCTCACTCCGGGACAGACAATGGAAGTACACCTTC. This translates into CASSLRDRQWKYTF.

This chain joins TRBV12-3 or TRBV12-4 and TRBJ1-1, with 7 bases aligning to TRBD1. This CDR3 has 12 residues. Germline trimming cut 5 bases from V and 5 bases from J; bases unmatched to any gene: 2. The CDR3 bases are TGTGCCAGCAGTCGGGGACAGACTGAAGCTTTCTTT. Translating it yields CASSRGQTEAFF.

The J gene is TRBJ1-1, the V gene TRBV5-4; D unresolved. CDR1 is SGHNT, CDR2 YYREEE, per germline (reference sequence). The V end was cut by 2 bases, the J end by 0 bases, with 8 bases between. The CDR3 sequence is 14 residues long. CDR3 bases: TGTGCCAGCAGCTTCGGACTATTGAACACTGAAGCTTTCTTT. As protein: CASSFGLLNTEAFF.

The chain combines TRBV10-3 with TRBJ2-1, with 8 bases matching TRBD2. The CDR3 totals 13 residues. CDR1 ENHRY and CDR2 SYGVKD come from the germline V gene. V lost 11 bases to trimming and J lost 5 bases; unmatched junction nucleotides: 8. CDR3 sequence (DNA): TGTGCCGCTAGCGGGCTAGCGAACAATGAGCAGTTCTTC. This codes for CAASGLANNEQFF.

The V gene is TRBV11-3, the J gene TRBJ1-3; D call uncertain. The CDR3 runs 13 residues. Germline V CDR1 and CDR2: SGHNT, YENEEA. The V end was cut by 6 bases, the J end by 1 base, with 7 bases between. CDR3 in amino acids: CASSPSSGNTIYF. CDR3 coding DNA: TGTGCCAGCAGTCCTTCTTCTGGAAACACCATATATTTT.

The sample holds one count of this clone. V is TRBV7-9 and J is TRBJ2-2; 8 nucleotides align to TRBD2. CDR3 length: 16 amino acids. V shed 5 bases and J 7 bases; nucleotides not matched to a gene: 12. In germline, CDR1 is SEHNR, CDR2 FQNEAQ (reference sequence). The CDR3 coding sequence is TGTGCCAGCAGCCGCTCCACGGGGGGGCTTGGCGGGGAGCTGTTTTTT. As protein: CASSRSTGGLGGELFF. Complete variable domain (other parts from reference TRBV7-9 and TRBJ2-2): DTGVSQNPRHKITKRGQNVTFRCDPISEHNRLYWYRQTLGQGPEFLTYFQNEAQLEKSRLLSDRFSAERPKGSFSTLEIQRTEQGDSAMYLCASSRSTGGLGGELFFGEGSRLTVL.

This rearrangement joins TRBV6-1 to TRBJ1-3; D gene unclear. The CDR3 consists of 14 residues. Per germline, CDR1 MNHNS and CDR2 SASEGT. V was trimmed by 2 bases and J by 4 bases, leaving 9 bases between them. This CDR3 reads CASSEQATGNTIYF. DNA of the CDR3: TGTGCCAGCAGTGAACAAGCCACCGGAAACACCATATATTTT.